This TCR beta chain derives from a study of blood T cell repertoires in COVID-19. Cohort placement rested on clinical history that participants reported themselves. Sequencing was performed with immunoSEQ multiplex PCR; in TCRdb, only in-frame clones are kept and a portion is missing. Among some 240,000 clones listed, approximately 84% were seen once. V was pared by 6 bases and J by 3 bases, with 11 bases between. CDR3 size: 13 residues. Germline CDR1 is SGHTA and CDR2 is FQGNSA. This chain links TRBV7-2 with TRBJ1-1, with D tentatively TRBD1 (6 bases). Sequenced input: PBMCs or T cells enriched from blood (not recorded which). This sequence originates from a man aged 45-60 years who had recovered from COVID-19. The CDR3 DNA sequence: TGTGCCAGCAGTCGTAACAGGGACACTGAAGCTTTCTTT. Amino acids: CASSRNRDTEAFF. The complete variable domain, with remaining parts taken from reference TRBV7-2 and TRBJ1-1, reads GAGVSQSPSNKVTEKGKDVELRCDPISGHTALYWYRQSLGQGLEFLIYFQGNSAPDKSGLPSDRFSAERTGGSVSTLTIQRTQQEDSAVYLCASSRNRDTEAFFGQGTRLTVV.